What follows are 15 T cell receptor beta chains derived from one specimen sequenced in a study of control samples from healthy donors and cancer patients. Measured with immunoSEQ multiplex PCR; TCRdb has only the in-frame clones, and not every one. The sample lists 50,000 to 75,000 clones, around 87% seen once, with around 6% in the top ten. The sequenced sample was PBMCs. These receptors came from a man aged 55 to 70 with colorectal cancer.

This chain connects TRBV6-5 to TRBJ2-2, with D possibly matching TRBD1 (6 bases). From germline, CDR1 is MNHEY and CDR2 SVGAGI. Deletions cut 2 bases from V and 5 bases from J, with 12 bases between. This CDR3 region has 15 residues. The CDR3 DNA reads TGTGCCAGCAGTTACCAAATGAGGGGGACCGGGGAGCTGTTTTTT. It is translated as CASSYQMRGTGELFF.

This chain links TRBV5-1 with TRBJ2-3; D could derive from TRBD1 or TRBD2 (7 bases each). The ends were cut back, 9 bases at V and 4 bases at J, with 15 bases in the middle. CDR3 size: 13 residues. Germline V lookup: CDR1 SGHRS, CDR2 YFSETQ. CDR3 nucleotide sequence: TGCGCCACCCGGTCAGGGGGGGCAGATACGCAGTATTTT. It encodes CATRSGGADTQYF.

Here the CDR3 reads CASSLREGSTQYF. Here the CDR3 DNA reads TGTGCCAGCAGCTTACGGGAGGGATCGACGCAGTATTTT. The chain combines TRBV7-9 with TRBJ2-3; 8 nucleotides match TRBD2. This CDR3 is 13 amino acids long. CDR1 is SEHNR, CDR2 FQNEAQ, per germline (reference sequence). The V and J ends lost 2 bases and 9 bases, in that order; junction bases with no gene match: 4.

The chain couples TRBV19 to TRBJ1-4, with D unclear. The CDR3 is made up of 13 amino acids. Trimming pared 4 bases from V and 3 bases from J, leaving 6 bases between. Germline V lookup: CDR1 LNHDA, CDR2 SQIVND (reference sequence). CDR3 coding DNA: TGTGCCAGTAGTAGGGCGGCTAATGAAAAACTGTTTTTT. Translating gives CASSRAANEKLFF.

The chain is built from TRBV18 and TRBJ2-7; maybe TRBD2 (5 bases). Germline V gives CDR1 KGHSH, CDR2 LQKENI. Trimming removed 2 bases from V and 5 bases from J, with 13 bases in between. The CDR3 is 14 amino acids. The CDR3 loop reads CASSPTATGDEQYF. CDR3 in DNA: TGTGCCAGCTCACCAACCGCAACCGGGGACGAGCAGTACTTC.

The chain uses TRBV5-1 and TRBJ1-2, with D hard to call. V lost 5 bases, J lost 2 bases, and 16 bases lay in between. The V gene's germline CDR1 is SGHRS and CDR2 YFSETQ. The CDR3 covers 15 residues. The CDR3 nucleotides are TGCGCCAGCAGACCGACCCCTGCACCAAACTATGGCTACACCTTC. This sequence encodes CASRPTPAPNYGYTF.

The CDR3 spells CASRTDRQGGQPQHF. For the CDR3, the DNA is TGTGCCAGCAGAACGGACAGGCAGGGTGGTCAGCCCCAGCATTTT. This chain links TRBV6-5 with TRBJ1-5, with TRBD1 matching over 7 bases. V shed 6 bases and J 6 bases; nucleotides not matched to a gene: 11. The CDR3 has 15 residues. The V gene's germline CDR1 is MNHEY and CDR2 SVGAGI.

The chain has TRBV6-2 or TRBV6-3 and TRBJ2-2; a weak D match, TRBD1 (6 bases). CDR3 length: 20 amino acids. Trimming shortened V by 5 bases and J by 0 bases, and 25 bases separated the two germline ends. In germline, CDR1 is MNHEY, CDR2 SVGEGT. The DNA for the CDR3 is TGTGCCAGCAGTCACCGGGTGGGGGCGTCAAAAGATTCGAACACCGGGGAGCTGTTTTTT. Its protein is CASSHRVGASKDSNTGELFF.

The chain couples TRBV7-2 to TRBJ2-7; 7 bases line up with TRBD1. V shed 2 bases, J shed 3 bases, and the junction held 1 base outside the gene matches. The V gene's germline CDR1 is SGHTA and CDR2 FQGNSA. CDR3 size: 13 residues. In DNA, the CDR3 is TGTGCCAGCAGCTTAAGGGACAGCTACGAGCAGTACTTC. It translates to CASSLRDSYEQYF.

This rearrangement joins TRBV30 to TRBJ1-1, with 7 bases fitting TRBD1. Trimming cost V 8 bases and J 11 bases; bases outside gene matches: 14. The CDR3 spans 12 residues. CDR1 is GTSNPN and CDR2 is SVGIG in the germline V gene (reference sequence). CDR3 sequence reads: CAGQGGTARAFF. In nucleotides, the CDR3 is TGTGCCGGCCAGGGGGGGACGGCGCGGGCTTTCTTT.

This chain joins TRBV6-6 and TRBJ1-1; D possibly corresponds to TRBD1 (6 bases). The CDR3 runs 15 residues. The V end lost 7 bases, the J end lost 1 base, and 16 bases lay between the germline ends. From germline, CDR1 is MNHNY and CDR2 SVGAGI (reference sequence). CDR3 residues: CASTKRGDWNTEAFF. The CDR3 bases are TGTGCCAGCACCAAAAGGGGGGATTGGAACACTGAAGCTTTCTTT.

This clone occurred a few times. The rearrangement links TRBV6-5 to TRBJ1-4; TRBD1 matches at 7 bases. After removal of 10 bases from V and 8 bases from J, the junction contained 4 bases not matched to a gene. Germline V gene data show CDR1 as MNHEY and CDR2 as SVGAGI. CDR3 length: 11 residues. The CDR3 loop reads CATTGAEKLFF. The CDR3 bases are TGTGCCACAACAGGGGCCGAAAAACTGTTTTTT.

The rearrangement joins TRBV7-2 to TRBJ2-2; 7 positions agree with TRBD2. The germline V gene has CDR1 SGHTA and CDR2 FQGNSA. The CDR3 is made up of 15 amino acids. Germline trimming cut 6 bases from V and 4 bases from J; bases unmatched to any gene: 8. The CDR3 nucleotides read TGTGCCAGCAGACCTCCCGGGGGGTTCACCGGGGAGCTGTTTTTT. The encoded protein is CASRPPGGFTGELFF.

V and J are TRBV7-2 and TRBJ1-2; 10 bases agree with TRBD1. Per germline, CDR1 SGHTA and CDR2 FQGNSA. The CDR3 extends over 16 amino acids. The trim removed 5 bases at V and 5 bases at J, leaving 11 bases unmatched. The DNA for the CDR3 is TGTGCCAGCAGCCCCCAAACCGGGACAGGGGCTTATGGCTACACCTTC. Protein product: CASSPQTGTGAYGYTF.

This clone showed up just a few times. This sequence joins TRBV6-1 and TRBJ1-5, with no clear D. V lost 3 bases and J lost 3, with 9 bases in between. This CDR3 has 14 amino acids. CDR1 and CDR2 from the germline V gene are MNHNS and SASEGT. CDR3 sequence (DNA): TGTGCCAGCAGTGAGCGGACGCTCAATCAGCCCCAGCATTTT. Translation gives CASSERTLNQPQHF.